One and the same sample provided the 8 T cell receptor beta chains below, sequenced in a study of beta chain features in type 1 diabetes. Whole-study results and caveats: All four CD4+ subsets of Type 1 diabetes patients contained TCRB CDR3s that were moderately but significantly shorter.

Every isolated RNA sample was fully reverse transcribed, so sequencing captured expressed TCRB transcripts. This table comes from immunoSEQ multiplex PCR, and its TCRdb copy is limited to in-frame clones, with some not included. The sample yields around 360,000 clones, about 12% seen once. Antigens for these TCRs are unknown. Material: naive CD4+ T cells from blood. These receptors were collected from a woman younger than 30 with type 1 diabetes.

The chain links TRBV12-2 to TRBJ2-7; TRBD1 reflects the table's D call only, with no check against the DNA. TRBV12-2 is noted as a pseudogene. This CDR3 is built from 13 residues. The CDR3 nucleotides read TGTGCAAGTCGCTTAACATTCTCCTACGAGCAGTACTTC. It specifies CASRLTFSYEQYF.

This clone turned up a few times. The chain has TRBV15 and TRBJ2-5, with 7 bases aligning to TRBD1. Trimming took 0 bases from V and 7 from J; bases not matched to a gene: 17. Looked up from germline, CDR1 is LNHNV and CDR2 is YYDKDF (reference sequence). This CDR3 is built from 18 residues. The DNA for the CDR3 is TGTGCCACCAGCAGAGATAGGGACCTAGGGGGCGTCAGCGGGACCCAGTACTTC. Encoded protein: CATSRDRDLGGVSGTQYF.

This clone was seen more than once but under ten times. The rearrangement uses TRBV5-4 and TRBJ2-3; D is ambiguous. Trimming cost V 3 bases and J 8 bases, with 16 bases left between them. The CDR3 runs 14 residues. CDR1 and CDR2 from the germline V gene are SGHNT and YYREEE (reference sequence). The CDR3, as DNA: TGTGCCAGCAGCTCCGCGGCGCAGCCTCGTACGCAGTATTTT. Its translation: CASSSAAQPRTQYF.

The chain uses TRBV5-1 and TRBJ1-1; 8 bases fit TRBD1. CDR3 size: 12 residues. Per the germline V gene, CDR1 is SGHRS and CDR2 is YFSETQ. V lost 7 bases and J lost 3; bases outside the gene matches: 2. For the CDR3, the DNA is TGCGCCAGCGCAGGGGGCGACACTGAAGCTTTCTTT. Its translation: CASAGGDTEAFF.

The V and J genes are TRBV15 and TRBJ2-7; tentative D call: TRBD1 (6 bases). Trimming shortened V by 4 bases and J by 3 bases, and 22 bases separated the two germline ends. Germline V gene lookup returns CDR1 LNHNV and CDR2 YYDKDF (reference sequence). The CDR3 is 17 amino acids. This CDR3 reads CATSTDKGQGLYYEQYF. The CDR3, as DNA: TGTGCCACCAGCACCGATAAGGGGCAGGGGCTATACTACGAGCAGTACTTC.

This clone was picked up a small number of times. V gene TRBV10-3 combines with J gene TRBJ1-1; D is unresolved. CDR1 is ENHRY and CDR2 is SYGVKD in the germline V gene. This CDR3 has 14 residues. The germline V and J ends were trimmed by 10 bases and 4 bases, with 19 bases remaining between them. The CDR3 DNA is TGTGCCACCCGCGGTGATCAACGGCGCACTGAAGCTTTCTTT. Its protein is CATRGDQRRTEAFF.

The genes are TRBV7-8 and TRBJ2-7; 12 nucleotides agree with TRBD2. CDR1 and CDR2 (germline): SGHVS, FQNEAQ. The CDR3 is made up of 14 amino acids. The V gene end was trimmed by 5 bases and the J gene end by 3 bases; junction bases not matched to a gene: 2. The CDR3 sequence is CASSTSGGRYEQYF. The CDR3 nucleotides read TGTGCCAGCAGCACTAGCGGGGGGCGCTACGAGCAGTACTTC.

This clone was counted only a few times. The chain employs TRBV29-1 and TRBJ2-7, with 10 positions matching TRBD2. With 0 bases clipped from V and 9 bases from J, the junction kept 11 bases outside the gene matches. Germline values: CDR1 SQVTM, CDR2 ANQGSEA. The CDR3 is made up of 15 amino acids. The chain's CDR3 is CSVEELAGSAGVQYF. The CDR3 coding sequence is TGCAGCGTTGAAGAACTAGCGGGGTCTGCGGGGGTGCAGTACTTC.